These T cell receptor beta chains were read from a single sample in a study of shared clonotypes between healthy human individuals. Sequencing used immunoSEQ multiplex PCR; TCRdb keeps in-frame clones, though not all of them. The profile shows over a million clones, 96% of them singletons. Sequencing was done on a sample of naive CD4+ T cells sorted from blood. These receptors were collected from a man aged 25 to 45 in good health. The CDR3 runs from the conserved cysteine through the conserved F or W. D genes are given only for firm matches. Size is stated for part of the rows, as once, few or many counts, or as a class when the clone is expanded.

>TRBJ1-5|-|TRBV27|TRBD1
CASSPGTGVNSNQPQHF
TGTGCCAGCAGTCCGGGGACAGGGGTCAATAGCAATCAGCCCCAGCATTTT
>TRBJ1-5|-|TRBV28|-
CASRSTGILGSQHF
TGTGCCAGCAGGTCTACAGGGATCCTAGGGTCCCAGCATTTT
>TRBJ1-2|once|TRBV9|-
CASVTTPRGSNYGYTF
TGTGCCAGCGTAACGACGCCCCGGGGGTCCAACTATGGCTACACCTTC
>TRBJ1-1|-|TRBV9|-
CASSPQVAMNTEAFF
TGTGCCAGCAGCCCCCAGGTAGCCATGAACACTGAAGCTTTCTTT
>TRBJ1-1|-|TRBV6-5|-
CASSYGGKTEAFF
TGTGCCAGCAGTTACGGGGGGAAAACTGAAGCTTTCTTT
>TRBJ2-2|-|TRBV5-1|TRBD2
CASSSQRETTGELFF
TGCGCCAGCAGCTCCCAGCGGGAGACGACCGGGGAGCTGTTTTTT
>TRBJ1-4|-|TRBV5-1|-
CASSLGTDGSSEKLFF
TGCGCCAGCAGCTTGGGGACGGACGGTTCTAGTGAAAAACTGTTTTTT
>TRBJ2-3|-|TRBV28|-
CASTTDQDTQYF
TGTGCCAGCACAACGGATCAGGATACGCAGTATTTT
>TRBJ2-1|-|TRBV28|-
CASSFLHNEQFF
TGTGCCAGCAGTTTTTTGCACAATGAGCAGTTCTTC
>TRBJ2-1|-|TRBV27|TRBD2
CASSLGFASGVWYEQFF
TGTGCCAGCAGTTTAGGTTTCGCTAGCGGGGTTTGGTATGAGCAGTTCTTC
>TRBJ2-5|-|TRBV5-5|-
CASSRPGGAQQETQYF
TGTGCCAGCAGCCGCCCCGGTGGGGCCCAGCAAGAGACCCAGTACTTC
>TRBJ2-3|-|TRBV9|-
CASSFTMRPPDTQYF
TGTGCCAGCAGCTTCACAATGAGACCGCCCGATACGCAGTATTTT
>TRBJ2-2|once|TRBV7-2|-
CASSPPRFANTGELFF
TGTGCCAGCAGCCCACCTCGATTCGCGAACACCGGGGAGCTGTTTTTT
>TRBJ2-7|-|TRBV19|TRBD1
CASSRGQGFYEQYF
TGTGCCAGTAGTAGAGGACAGGGATTCTACGAGCAGTACTTC
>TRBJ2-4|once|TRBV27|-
CASSGRNIQYF
TGTGCCAGCAGTGGACGAAACATTCAGTACTTC
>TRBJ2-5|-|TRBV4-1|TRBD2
CASSQEGTSSWETQYF
TGCGCCAGCAGCCAAGAAGGGACTAGCAGTTGGGAGACCCAGTACTTC
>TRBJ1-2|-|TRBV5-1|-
CASSLGQGFGYTF
TGCGCCAGCAGCTTGGGTCAGGGCTTTGGCTACACCTTC
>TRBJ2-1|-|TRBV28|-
CASSFLGFRQFF
TGTGCCAGCAGTTTTCTAGGGTTTCGTCAGTTCTTC
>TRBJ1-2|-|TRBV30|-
CAWWEPYGYTF
TGTGCCTGGTGGGAACCCTATGGCTACACCTTC
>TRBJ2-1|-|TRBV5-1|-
CASSRISPQGEQFF
TGCGCCAGCAGCCGGATCTCCCCCCAGGGAGAGCAGTTCTTC
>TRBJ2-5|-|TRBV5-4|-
CASSLGGNVETQYF
TGTGCCAGCAGCCTTGGGGGTAACGTCGAGACCCAGTACTTC
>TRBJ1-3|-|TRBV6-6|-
CASRPGGRDGNTIYF
TGTGCCAGCAGGCCAGGAGGCCGGGATGGAAACACCATATATTTT
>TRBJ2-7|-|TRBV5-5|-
CASSLLLTGLGYEQYF
TGTGCCAGCAGTTTATTACTGACAGGACTTGGCTACGAGCAGTACTTC
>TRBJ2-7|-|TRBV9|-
CASSVGSLSYEQYF
TGTGCCAGCAGCGTAGGGTCGCTCTCCTACGAGCAGTACTTC
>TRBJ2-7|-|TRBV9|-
CASSVGTKGSYEQYF
TGTGCCAGCAGCGTAGGAACTAAGGGCTCCTACGAGCAGTACTTC
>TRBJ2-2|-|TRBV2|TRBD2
CASRGGLAGEVTGELFF
TGTGCCAGCAGGGGGGGACTAGCGGGAGAGGTCACCGGGGAGCTGTTTTTT